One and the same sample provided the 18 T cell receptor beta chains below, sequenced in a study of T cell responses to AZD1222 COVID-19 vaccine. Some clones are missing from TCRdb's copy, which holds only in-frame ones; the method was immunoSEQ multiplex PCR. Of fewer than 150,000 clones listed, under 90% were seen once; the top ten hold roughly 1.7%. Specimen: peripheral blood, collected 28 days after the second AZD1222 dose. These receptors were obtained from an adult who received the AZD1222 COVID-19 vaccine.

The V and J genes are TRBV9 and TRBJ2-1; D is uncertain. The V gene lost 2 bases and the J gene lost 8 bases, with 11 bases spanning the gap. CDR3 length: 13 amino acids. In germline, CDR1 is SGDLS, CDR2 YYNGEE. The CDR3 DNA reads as TGTGCCAGCAGCGTCGCGTCTCGAGATGAGCAGTTCTTC. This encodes CASSVASRDEQFF. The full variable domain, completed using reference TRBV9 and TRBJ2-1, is DSGVTQTPKHLITATGQRVTLRCSPRSGDLSVYWYQQSLDQGLQFLIQYYNGEERAKGNILERFSAQQFPDLHSELNLSSLELGDSALYFCASSVASRDEQFFGPGTRLTVL.

In nucleotides, the CDR3 is TGTGCCAGCAGTGTTAAGGTGATGAACACTGAAGCTTTCTTT. Protein product: CASSVKVMNTEAFF. The V and J genes are TRBV2 and TRBJ1-1, with D unclear. There are 14 residues in the CDR3. Germline values: CDR1 SNHLY, CDR2 FYNNEI. V lost 4 bases to trimming and J lost 0 bases, with 9 bases between them. The full variable domain, in which reference TRBV2 and TRBJ1-1 provide the parts outside the CDR3, is EPEVTQTPSHQVTQMGQEVILRCVPISNHLYFYWYRQILGQKVEFLVSFYNNEISEKSEIFDDQFSVERPDGSNFTLKIRSTKLEDSAMYFCASSVKVMNTEAFFGQGTRLTVV.

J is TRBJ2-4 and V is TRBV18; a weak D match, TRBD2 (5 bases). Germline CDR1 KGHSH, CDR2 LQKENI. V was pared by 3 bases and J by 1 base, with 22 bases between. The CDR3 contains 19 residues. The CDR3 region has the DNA TGTGCCAGCTCACCTATCTCTGAGCGGACGGGTGGGGCCAAAAACATTCAGTACTTC. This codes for CASSPISERTGGAKNIQYF.

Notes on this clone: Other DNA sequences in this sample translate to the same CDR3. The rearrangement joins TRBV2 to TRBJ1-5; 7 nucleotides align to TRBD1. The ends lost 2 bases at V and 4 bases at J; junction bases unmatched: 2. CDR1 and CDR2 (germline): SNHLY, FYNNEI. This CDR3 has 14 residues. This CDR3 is CASSEQGGNQPQHF. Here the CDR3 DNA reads TGTGCCAGCAGTGAACAGGGGGGAAATCAGCCCCAGCATTTT. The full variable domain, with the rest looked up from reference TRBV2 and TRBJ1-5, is EPEVTQTPSHQVTQMGQEVILRCVPISNHLYFYWYRQILGQKVEFLVSFYNNEISEKSEIFDDQFSVERPDGSNFTLKIRSTKLEDSAMYFCASSEQGGNQPQHFGDGTRLSIL.

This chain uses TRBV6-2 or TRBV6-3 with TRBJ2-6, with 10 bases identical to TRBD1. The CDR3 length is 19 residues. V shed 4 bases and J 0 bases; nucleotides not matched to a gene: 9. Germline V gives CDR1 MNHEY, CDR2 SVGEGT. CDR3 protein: CASSSSPGQGTSGANVLTF. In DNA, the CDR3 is TGTGCCAGCAGTTCCTCACCGGGACAGGGGACCTCTGGGGCCAACGTCCTGACTTTC.

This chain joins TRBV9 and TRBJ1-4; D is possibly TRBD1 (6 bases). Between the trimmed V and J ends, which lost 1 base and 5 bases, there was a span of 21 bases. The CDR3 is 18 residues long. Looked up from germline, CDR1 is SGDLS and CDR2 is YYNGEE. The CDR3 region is CASSVTPLGGGPNEKLFF. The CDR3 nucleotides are TGTGCCAGCAGCGTAACCCCGCTGGGGGGGGGCCCGAATGAAAAACTGTTTTTT. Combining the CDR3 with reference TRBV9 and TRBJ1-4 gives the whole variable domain DSGVTQTPKHLITATGQRVTLRCSPRSGDLSVYWYQQSLDQGLQFLIQYYNGEERAKGNILERFSAQQFPDLHSELNLSSLELGDSALYFCASSVTPLGGGPNEKLFFGSGTQLSVL.

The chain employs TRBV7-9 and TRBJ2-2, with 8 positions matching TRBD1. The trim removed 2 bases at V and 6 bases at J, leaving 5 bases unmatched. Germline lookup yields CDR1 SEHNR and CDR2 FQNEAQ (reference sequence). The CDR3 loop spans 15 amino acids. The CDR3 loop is CASSLLDRDPGELFF. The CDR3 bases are TGTGCCAGCAGCTTATTGGACAGGGACCCCGGGGAGCTGTTTTTT.

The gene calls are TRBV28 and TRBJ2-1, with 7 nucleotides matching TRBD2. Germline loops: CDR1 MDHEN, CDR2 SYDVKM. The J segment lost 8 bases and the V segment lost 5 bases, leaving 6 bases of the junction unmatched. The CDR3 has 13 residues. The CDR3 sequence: CASSPGTMHEQFF. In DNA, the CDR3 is TGTGCCAGCAGTCCCGGGACTATGCATGAGCAGTTCTTC.

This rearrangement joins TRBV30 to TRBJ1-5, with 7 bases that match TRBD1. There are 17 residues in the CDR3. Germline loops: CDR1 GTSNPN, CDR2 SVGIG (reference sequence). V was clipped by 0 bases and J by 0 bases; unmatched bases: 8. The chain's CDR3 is CAWSVHRGHNSNQPQHF. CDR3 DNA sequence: TGTGCCTGGAGTGTACACAGGGGCCACAATAGCAATCAGCCCCAGCATTTT. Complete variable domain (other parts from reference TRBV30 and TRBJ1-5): SQTIHQWPATLVQPVGSPLSLECTVEGTSNPNLYWYRQAAGRGLQLLFYSVGIGQISSEVPQNLSASRPQDRQFILSSKKLLLSDSGFYLCAWSVHRGHNSNQPQHFGDGTRLSIL.

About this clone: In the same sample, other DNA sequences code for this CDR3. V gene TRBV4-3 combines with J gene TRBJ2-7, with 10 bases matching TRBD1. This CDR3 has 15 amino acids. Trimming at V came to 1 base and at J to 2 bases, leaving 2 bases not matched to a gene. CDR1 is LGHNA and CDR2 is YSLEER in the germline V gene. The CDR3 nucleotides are TGCGCCAGCAGCCAAGCTGGGACAGGGGCCTACGAGCAGTACTTC. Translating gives CASSQAGTGAYEQYF.

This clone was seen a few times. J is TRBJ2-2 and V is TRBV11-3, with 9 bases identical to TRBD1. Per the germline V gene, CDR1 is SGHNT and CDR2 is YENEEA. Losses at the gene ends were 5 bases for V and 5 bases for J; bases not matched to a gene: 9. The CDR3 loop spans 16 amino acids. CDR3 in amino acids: CASSVTGGGGTGELFF. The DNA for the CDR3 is TGTGCCAGCAGCGTCACAGGGGGCGGCGGGACCGGGGAGCTGTTTTTT.

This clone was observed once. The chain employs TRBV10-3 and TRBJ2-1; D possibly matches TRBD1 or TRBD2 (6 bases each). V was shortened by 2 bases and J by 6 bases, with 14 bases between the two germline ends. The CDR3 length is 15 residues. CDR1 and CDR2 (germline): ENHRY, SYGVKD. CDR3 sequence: CAISEGGRAGNEQFF. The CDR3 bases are TGTGCCATCAGTGAGGGGGGGCGAGCAGGCAATGAGCAGTTCTTC.

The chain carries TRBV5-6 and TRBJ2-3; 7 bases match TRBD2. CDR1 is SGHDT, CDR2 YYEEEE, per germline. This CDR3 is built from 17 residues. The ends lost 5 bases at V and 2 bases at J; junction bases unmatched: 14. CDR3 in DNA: TGTGCCAGCAGTTCCCCGGGGATTGGACTAGTCACAGATACGCAGTATTTT. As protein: CASSSPGIGLVTDTQYF.

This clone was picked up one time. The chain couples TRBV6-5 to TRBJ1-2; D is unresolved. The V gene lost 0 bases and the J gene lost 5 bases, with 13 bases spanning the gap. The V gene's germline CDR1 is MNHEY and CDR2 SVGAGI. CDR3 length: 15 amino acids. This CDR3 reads CASSYSSGNAYGYTF. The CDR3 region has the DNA TGTGCCAGCAGTTACTCGTCCGGGAACGCGTATGGCTACACCTTC.

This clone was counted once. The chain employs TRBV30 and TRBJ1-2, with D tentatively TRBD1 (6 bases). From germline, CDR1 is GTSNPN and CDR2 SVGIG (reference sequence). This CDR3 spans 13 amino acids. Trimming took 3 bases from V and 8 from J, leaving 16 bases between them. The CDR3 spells CAWSVRGGDGYTF. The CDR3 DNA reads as TGTGCCTGGAGCGTACGAGGGGGAGACGGCTACACCTTC.

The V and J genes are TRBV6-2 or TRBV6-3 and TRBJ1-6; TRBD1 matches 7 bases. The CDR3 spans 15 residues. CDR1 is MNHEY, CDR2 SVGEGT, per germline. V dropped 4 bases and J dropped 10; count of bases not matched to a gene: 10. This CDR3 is CASSFAQTGESPLHF. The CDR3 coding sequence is TGTGCCAGCAGTTTCGCTCAAACAGGGGAGTCACCCCTCCACTTT.

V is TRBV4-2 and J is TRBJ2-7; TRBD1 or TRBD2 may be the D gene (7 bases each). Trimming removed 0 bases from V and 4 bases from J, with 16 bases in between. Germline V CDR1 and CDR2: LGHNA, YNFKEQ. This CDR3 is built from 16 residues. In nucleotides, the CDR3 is TGTGCCAGCAGCCAAGAGGGGAGGGGGCCTGGATACGAGCAGTACTTC. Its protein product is CASSQEGRGPGYEQYF.

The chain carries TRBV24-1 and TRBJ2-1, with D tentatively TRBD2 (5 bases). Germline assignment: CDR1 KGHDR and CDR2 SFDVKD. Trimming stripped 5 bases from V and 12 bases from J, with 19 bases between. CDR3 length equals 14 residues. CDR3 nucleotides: TGTGCCACCAGTGTGCTAGGACTCAATGATGGGCAGTTCTTC. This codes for CATSVLGLNDGQFF.